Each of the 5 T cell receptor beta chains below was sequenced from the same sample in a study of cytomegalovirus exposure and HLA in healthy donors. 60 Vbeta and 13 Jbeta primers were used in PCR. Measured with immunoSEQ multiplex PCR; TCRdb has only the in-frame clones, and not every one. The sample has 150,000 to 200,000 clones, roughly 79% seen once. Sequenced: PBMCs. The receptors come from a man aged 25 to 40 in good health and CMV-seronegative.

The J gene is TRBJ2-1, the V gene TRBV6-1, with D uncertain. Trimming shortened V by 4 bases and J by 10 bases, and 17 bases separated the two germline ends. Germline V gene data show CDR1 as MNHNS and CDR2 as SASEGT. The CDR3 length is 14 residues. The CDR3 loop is CASSGEHLVTEQFF. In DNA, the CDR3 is TGTGCCAGCAGTGGAGAACATCTAGTTACCGAGCAGTTCTTC.

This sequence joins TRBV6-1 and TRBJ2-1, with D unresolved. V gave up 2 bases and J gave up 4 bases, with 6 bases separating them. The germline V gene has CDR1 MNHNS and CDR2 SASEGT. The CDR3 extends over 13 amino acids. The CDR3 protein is CASSELDYNEQFF. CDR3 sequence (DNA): TGTGCCAGCAGTGAACTAGATTACAATGAGCAGTTCTTC.

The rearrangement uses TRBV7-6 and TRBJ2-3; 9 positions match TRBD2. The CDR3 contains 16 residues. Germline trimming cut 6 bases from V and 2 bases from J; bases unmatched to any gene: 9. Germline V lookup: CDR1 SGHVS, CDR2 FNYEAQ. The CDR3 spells CASRYSASGNTDTQYF. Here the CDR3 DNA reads TGTGCCAGCAGATACTCCGCTAGCGGGAACACAGATACGCAGTATTTT.

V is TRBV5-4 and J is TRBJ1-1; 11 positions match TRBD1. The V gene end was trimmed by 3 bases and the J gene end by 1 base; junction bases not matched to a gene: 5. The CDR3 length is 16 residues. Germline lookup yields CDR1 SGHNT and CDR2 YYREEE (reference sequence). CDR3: CASSSWDRGTNTEAFF. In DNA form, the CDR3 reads TGTGCCAGCAGCTCCTGGGACAGGGGGACGAACACTGAAGCTTTCTTT. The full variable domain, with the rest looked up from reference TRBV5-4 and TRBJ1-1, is ETGVTQSPTHLIKTRGQQVTLRCSSQSGHNTVSWYQQALGQGPQFIFQYYREEENGRGNFPPRFSGLQFPNYSSELNVNALELDDSALYLCASSSWDRGTNTEAFFGQGTRLTVV.

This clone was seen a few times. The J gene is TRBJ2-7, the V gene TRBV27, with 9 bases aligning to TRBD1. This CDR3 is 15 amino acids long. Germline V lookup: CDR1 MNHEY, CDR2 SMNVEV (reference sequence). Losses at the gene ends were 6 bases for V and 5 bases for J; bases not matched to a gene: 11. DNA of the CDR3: TGTGCCAGCAGCCACACCGGGACAGGGCTCCACGAGCAGTACTTC. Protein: CASSHTGTGLHEQYF.